The clone carrying this T cell receptor beta chain came up a few times. Profiling relied on immunoSEQ multiplex PCR, and the TCRdb table lists in-frame clones only, not all of them. The sample lists under 60,000 clones; about 90% were seen once. The timepoints at which blood was sampled were baseline, cycle 4 day 1, and cycle 7 day 1. This specimen comes from a study of OX40 agonist ivuxolimab in advanced cancers. Germline V gives CDR1 SGHAT, CDR2 FQDESV (reference sequence). V lost 5 bases to trimming and J lost 2 bases; unmatched junction nucleotides: 5. CDR3 length: 15 amino acids. J is TRBJ2-5 and V is TRBV11-1, with 10 bases aligning to TRBD2. The clonotype comes from an adult with an advanced solid tumor such as melanoma, head and neck, liver or kidney cancer. The sequencing used CD4+ or CD8+ T cells sorted from blood, collected in a trial of the OX40 agonist ivuxolimab. The CDR3 DNA is TGTGCCAGCAGCCCCGGACTAGCGGAACAAGAGACCCAGTACTTC. The encoded protein is CASSPGLAEQETQYF.